Below are 24 T cell receptor beta chains sequenced from a single sample in a study of cytomegalovirus exposure and HLA in healthy donors. The PCR contained 60 Vbeta and 13 Jbeta primers. Assay used: immunoSEQ multiplex PCR; TCRdb lists only in-frame clones, some missing. This sample carries about 150,000 clones, roughly 80% of them seen once, and the ten largest clones take 1% to 1.5%. Sequencing was carried out using PBMCs. All receptors come from a man aged 45-65 years in good health and CMV-seropositive.

V is TRBV6-5 and J is TRBJ2-5, with 9 bases fitting TRBD1. The J segment lost 5 bases and the V segment lost 8 bases, leaving 6 bases of the junction unmatched. CDR1 and CDR2 (germline): MNHEY, SVGAGI. There are 13 residues in the CDR3. CDR3 loop: CASGPGQGETQYF. The CDR3 DNA sequence: TGTGCCAGCGGACCGGGACAGGGCGAGACCCAGTACTTC.

This sequence joins TRBV2 and TRBJ1-2; D uncertain. The length of the CDR3 is 13 residues. V was clipped by 3 bases and J by 2 bases, with 7 bases between them. Germline CDR1 reads SNHLY; CDR2 reads FYNNEI. CDR3 bases: TGTGCCAGCAGTGAGGGAGGCAACTATGGCTACACCTTC. Protein: CASSEGGNYGYTF.

This chain connects TRBV7-9 to TRBJ2-3, with 11 bases lining up with TRBD2. The CDR3 extends over 15 amino acids. Per germline, CDR1 SEHNR and CDR2 FQNEAQ (reference sequence). After removal of 5 bases from V and 4 bases from J, the junction contained 5 bases not matched to a gene. In DNA, the CDR3 is TGTGCCAGCAGCCTGACTAGCGGGGCCGCAGATACGCAGTATTTT. It encodes CASSLTSGAADTQYF. Supplemented by reference TRBV7-9 and TRBJ2-3, the full variable domain reads DTGVSQNPRHKITKRGQNVTFRCDPISEHNRLYWYRQTLGQGPEFLTYFQNEAQLEKSRLLSDRFSAERPKGSFSTLEIQRTEQGDSAMYLCASSLTSGAADTQYFGPGTRLTVL.

A few counts support this clone. CDR3 protein: CASSLEGAGGAGETQYF. The CDR3 DNA is TGCGCCAGCAGCTTAGAGGGGGCCGGGGGGGCCGGAGAGACCCAGTACTTC. The chain is built from TRBV5-1 and TRBJ2-5; a possible D gene is TRBD2 (8 bases). The CDR3 totals 17 residues. Germline lookup yields CDR1 SGHRS and CDR2 YFSETQ. V was trimmed by 2 bases and J by 4 bases, leaving 21 bases between them.

The chain employs TRBV6-5 and TRBJ1-4; 8 bases are a match to TRBD1. Germline V gene sequence: CDR1 MNHEY, CDR2 SVGAGI. V shed 6 bases, J shed 8 bases, and the junction held 11 bases outside the gene matches. This CDR3 is built from 15 residues. The CDR3 protein is CASRARTGSGEKLFF. CDR3 nucleotides: TGTGCCAGCAGGGCCCGGACAGGGAGTGGGGAAAAACTGTTTTTT.

Points on this clone: This CDR3 is also generated by other DNA sequences in the sample. V usage is TRBV4-2 and J usage is TRBJ2-7; 12 bases agree with TRBD1. This CDR3 region has 15 residues. Per germline, CDR1 LGHNA and CDR2 YNFKEQ. V trimming: 5 bases; J trimming: 5 bases; junction bases outside the gene matches: 7. Here the CDR3 DNA reads TGTGCCAGCAGCTTCGGGACAGGGGGCTTAGACGAGCAGTACTTC. Translation gives CASSFGTGGLDEQYF.

Concerning this clone: The DNA is left out, because the CDR3 cannot be placed on it with certainty; the CDR3 is given as TCRdb lists it. The chain recombines TRBV4-3 with TRBJ2-2; the table's D gene call, TRBD2, was not cross checked with the DNA. 15 amino acids form the CDR3, both terminal residues included. Germline loops: CDR1 LGHNA, CDR2 YSLEER. The CDR3 reads CASSQDRRRAGELFF.

The genes are TRBV11-1 and TRBJ2-5; possibly TRBD1 for D (6 bases). Trimming pared 2 bases from V and 5 bases from J, leaving 15 bases between. This CDR3 comprises 15 residues. CDR1 and CDR2 (germline): SGHAT, FQDESV (reference sequence). The CDR3 spells CASSLSEAGVETQYF. CDR3 DNA sequence: TGTGCCAGCAGCTTATCGGAGGCAGGGGTCGAGACCCAGTACTTC.

Comment on this clone: The junction and the germline gene differ at one end; a read error may be behind it. The rearrangement uses TRBV6-1 and TRBJ2-5; D unclear. CDR3 length: 14 residues. Germline V CDR1 and CDR2: MNHNS, SASEGT. The CDR3 loop reads CASSVIEAQGTQYF. The CDR3 bases are TGTGCCAGCAGTGTGATAGAGGCCCAAGGGACCCAGTACTTC.

This chain links TRBV7-8 with TRBJ2-2; 10 bases match TRBD2. The trim removed 1 base at V and 6 bases at J, leaving 5 bases unmatched. This CDR3 region has 16 residues. Germline V gene data show CDR1 as SGHVS and CDR2 as FQNEAQ. CDR3 region: CASSLVASGGAGELFF. The CDR3 DNA follows: TGTGCCAGCAGCTTAGTGGCTAGCGGGGGTGCCGGGGAGCTGTTTTTT.

The V gene is TRBV10-3, the J gene TRBJ1-3, with a tentative D call TRBD1 (5 bases). The CDR3 extends over 13 amino acids. Germline loops: CDR1 ENHRY, CDR2 SYGVKD. Between the trimmed V and J ends, which lost 8 bases and 6 bases, there was a span of 14 bases. The CDR3 protein is CAILRDSENTIYF. The CDR3 DNA reads as TGTGCCATCCTGCGGGACTCGGAAAACACCATATATTTT.

V and J are TRBV30 and TRBJ1-5, with a weak D call TRBD1 (5 bases). V was trimmed by 0 bases and J by 6 bases, leaving 6 bases between them. Germline CDR1 GTSNPN, CDR2 SVGIG (reference sequence). The CDR3 has 12 residues. The CDR3 DNA follows: TGTGCCTGGAGTGTAGGGGTTCAGCCCCAGCATTTT. Encoded protein: CAWSVGVQPQHF.

This clone was detected only once. The CDR3 DNA follows: TGTGCCAGCAGCCAAGTTCGAAGTAGCGGGATTAACATTCAGTACTTC. As protein: CASSQVRSSGINIQYF. This sequence joins TRBV4-2 and TRBJ2-4, with 8 bases matching TRBD2. V trimming: 1 base; J trimming: 7 bases; junction bases outside the gene matches: 9. This CDR3 spans 16 amino acids. From germline, CDR1 is LGHNA and CDR2 YNFKEQ.

The CDR3 sequence is CASSPNRDHEQYF. The CDR3, as DNA: TGTGCCAGCTCACCCAACAGAGACCACGAGCAGTACTTC. This sequence joins TRBV18 and TRBJ2-7; D unresolved. Germline V gives CDR1 KGHSH, CDR2 LQKENI. CDR3 length: 13 residues. With 3 bases removed from V and 5 bases from J, the gap between germline ends came to 11 bases.

This chain links TRBV9 with TRBJ2-1, with 8 bases lining up with TRBD2. Germline CDR1 and CDR2: SGDLS and YYNGEE. J lost 1 base, V lost 3 bases, and 6 bases had no gene match. This CDR3 has 16 residues. CDR3: CASSGTSPSSYNEQFF. CDR3 DNA: TGTGCCAGCAGCGGGACTAGCCCGAGTTCCTACAATGAGCAGTTCTTC.

The table lists this clone with a count of one. This chain uses TRBV28 with TRBJ1-1; D might be TRBD1 (5 bases). Germline lookup yields CDR1 MDHEN and CDR2 SYDVKM. V was clipped by 0 bases and J by 1 base, with 12 bases between them. The length of the CDR3 is 16 residues. The chain's CDR3 is CASSLWGGTQNTEAFF. The CDR3 DNA reads as TGTGCCAGCAGTTTATGGGGGGGTACGCAGAACACTGAAGCTTTCTTT.

The table lists this clone with a few counts. V and J are TRBV5-7 and TRBJ1-2; 8 nucleotides match TRBD1. TRBV5-7 is an ORF, with its function uncertain. The CDR3 length is 16 residues. The V and J ends lost 0 bases and 3 bases, in that order; junction bases with no gene match: 7. CDR3 nucleotide sequence: TGTGCCAGCAGCTTGGCCAGGAACAGGGGGGACTATGGCTACACCTTC. As protein: CASSLARNRGDYGYTF.

This chain connects TRBV10-1 to TRBJ2-7, with 8 positions matching TRBD2. The CDR3 is 18 amino acids. Germline CDR1 is WNHNN and CDR2 is SYGVQD (reference sequence). V lost 3 bases, J lost 1 base, and 14 bases stayed unmatched. DNA for the CDR3: TGCGCCAGCAGTGACTTCTTCACAGCGGGAGAGGTTTCCTACGAGCAGTACTTC. Its protein product is CASSDFFTAGEVSYEQYF.

The V and J genes are TRBV7-2 and TRBJ2-1, with TRBD2 matching over 9 bases. The CDR3 consists of 16 residues. V lost 6 bases to trimming and J lost 5 bases; unmatched junction nucleotides: 11. Germline-derived CDR1 and CDR2 are SGHTA and FQGNSA. CDR3 region: CASRVAAGTSNNEQFF. CDR3 DNA sequence: TGTGCCAGCAGGGTAGCGGCCGGGACTAGCAACAATGAGCAGTTCTTC.

This chain uses TRBV6-1 with TRBJ2-1, with D maybe TRBD2 (5 bases). Trimming removed 6 bases from V and 6 bases from J, with 12 bases in between. The CDR3 extends over 13 amino acids. The germline gives CDR1 MNHNS, CDR2 SASEGT. This CDR3 is CASSLLVGNEQFF. As DNA, the CDR3 is TGTGCCAGCAGCCTACTAGTAGGCAATGAGCAGTTCTTC.

CDR3 protein: CASSGAGSFTEAFF. For the CDR3, the DNA is TGTGCCAGCAGTGGGGCAGGCAGCTTCACTGAAGCTTTCTTT. The chain recombines TRBV6-1 with TRBJ1-1; D is undetermined. Per the germline V gene, CDR1 is MNHNS and CDR2 is SASEGT. V was trimmed by 4 bases and J by 4 bases, leaving 13 bases between them. CDR3 length equals 14 residues.

The chain couples TRBV19 to TRBJ2-2; D not certain. From germline, CDR1 is LNHDA and CDR2 SQIVND (reference sequence). Trimming stripped 8 bases from V and 6 bases from J, with 10 bases between. The CDR3 length is 12 residues. CDR3 protein: CASVARSGELFF. DNA for the CDR3: TGTGCCAGTGTCGCCCGGTCCGGGGAGCTGTTTTTT.

The chain joins TRBV6-4 to TRBJ1-2; D not resolved. CDR3 length: 14 amino acids. Trimming cost V 6 bases and J 5 bases, with 16 bases left between them. Germline-derived CDR1 and CDR2 are MRHNA and SNTAGT. CDR3 DNA sequence: TGTGCCAGCAGCTCGGACGGCGCGGGGTATGGCTACACCTTC. Protein product: CASSSDGAGYGYTF.

The genes are TRBV15 and TRBJ2-1; TRBD2 aligns across 10 bases. V lost 4 bases and J lost 0; bases outside the gene matches: 3. Germline lookup yields CDR1 LNHNV and CDR2 YYDKDF (reference sequence). The CDR3 has 16 amino acids. CDR3 sequence: CATSISSGSSYNEQFF. CDR3 sequence (DNA): TGTGCCACCAGCATATCTAGCGGGAGCTCCTACAATGAGCAGTTCTTC.